This is a list of T cell receptor beta chains from one sample in a study of T cells in Graves' hyperthyroidism and ophthalmopathy. TCRdb re-analysed the multiplex PCR reads in MiXCR, keeping a single row per CDR3 protein. The data show about 420,000 distinct CDR3 sequences, around 15% seen once. The sample consisted of blood. These receptors were obtained from a woman aged 18-35 years with Graves' hyperthyroidism. CDR3s include the opening cysteine and the closing phenylalanine or tryptophan. Each record gives: D gene, clone size, J gene, V gene, CDR3 protein, CDR3 DNA. D genes are given only for firm matches. The listing skips clone size in some rows; elsewhere it reads once, few, many or a size class.

D: TRBD1; size: few; J: TRBJ2-7; V: TRBV5-1; CDR3: CASSGTGTEDSYEQYF; DNA: TGCGCCAGCAGCGGGACCGGGACAGAGGACTCCTACGAGCAGTACTTC
D: .; size: many; J: TRBJ1-1; V: TRBV20-1; CDR3: CSATTANTEAFF; DNA: TGCAGTGCCACGACAGCGAACACTGAAGCTTTCTTT
D: .; size: medium-sized; J: TRBJ2-3; V: TRBV27; CDR3: CASSLFRKPSTDTQYF; DNA: TGTGCCAGCAGTTTATTTCGTAAACCTAGCACAGATACGCAGTATTTT
D: .; size: many; J: TRBJ2-1; V: TRBV20-1; CDR3: CSASVPRGNNEQFF; DNA: TGCAGTGCTAGTGTGCCCCGGGGTAACAATGAGCAGTTCTTC
D: .; size: once; J: TRBJ2-1; V: TRBV15; CDR3: CATSRRTIGYNEQFF; DNA: TGTGCCACCAGCAGACGGACTATCGGATACAATGAGCAGTTCTTC
D: TRBD2; size: .; J: TRBJ2-2; V: TRBV7-3; CDR3: CASSFKASGGELLF; DNA: TGTGCCAGCAGTTTTAAAGCTAGCGGCGGGGAGCTGCTTTTT
D: TRBD2; size: .; J: TRBJ2-1; V: TRBV19; CDR3: CASSITGTTRDEQFF; DNA: TGTGCCAGTAGTATTACCGGGACTACTCGCGATGAGCAGTTCTTC
D: .; size: .; J: TRBJ2-7; V: TRBV4-1; CDR3: CASSQGPNYYEQYF; DNA: TGCGCCAGCAGCCAAGGACCAAACTACTACGAGCAGTACTTC
D: .; size: many; J: TRBJ2-7; V: TRBV15; CDR3: CATSRDGSYEQYF; DNA: TGTGCCACCAGCAGAGACGGGAGTTACGAGCAGTACTTC
D: TRBD2; size: many; J: TRBJ2-7; V: TRBV20-1; CDR3: CSAEALAGGGVINEQYF; DNA: TGCAGTGCCGAGGCACTAGCGGGAGGAGGAGTAATCAACGAGCAGTACTTC
D: .; size: many; J: TRBJ2-7; V: TRBV28; CDR3: CASSLTWQGTVEQYF; DNA: TGTGCCAGCAGTTTGACGTGGCAGGGCACTGTCGAGCAGTACTTC
D: .; size: few; J: TRBJ1-5; V: TRBV28; CDR3: CASSLTGASNQPQHF; DNA: TGTGCCAGCAGTTTAACAGGCGCTAGCAATCAGCCCCAGCATTTT
D: TRBD2; size: many; J: TRBJ2-1; V: TRBV6-1; CDR3: CASSKTSGDFYNEQFF; DNA: TGTGCCAGCAGCAAGACTAGCGGGGACTTCTACAATGAGCAGTTCTTC
D: TRBD2; size: many; J: TRBJ2-3; V: TRBV20-1; CDR3: CSASGTGGLAGYERYRTDTQYF; DNA: TGCAGTGCTTCGGGGACAGGTGGACTAGCGGGATACGAAAGATATAGGACAGATACGCAGTATTTT
D: TRBD1; size: many; J: TRBJ2-1; V: TRBV12-3/TRBV12-4; CDR3: CASSQTRQGLAYNEQFF; DNA: TGTGCCAGCAGTCAGACTAGACAGGGGCTTGCCTACAATGAGCAGTTCTTC
D: TRBD2; size: many; J: TRBJ2-4; V: TRBV6-1; CDR3: CASSEDPAGSKNIQYF; DNA: TGTGCCAGCAGTGAAGACCCAGCGGGATCTAAAAACATTCAGTACTTC
D: .; size: .; J: TRBJ2-1; V: TRBV4-3; CDR3: CASSQVRKPYSEQFF; DNA: TGCGCCAGCAGCCAAGTACGGAAGCCCTACAGCGAGCAGTTCTTC
D: .; size: .; J: TRBJ2-3; V: TRBV5-1; CDR3: CASSSESGTLSTDTQYF; DNA: TGCGCCAGCAGCTCGGAATCCGGGACCCTGAGCACAGATACGCAGTATTTT
D: TRBD1; size: many; J: TRBJ2-7; V: TRBV27; CDR3: CASSLTSAGGSYEQYF; DNA: TGTGCCAGCAGTTTGACCTCGGCAGGGGGTTCCTACGAGCAGTACTTC
D: .; size: many; J: TRBJ1-2; V: TRBV20-1; CDR3: CSARDPGRLNTF; DNA: TGCAGTGCTAGAGATCCTGGGAGGCTAAACACCTTC
D: .; size: many; J: TRBJ2-3; V: TRBV30; CDR3: CAWSSGLDTQYF; DNA: TGTGCCTGGAGTTCCGGTCTGGATACGCAGTATTTT
D: TRBD1; size: many; J: TRBJ1-1; V: TRBV6-2/TRBV6-3; CDR3: CASSYGDRGVTEAFF; DNA: TGTGCCAGCAGTTACGGGGACAGGGGCGTCACTGAAGCTTTCTTT
D: TRBD1; size: few; J: TRBJ2-7; V: TRBV28; CDR3: CASSADRASYEQYF; DNA: TGTGCCAGCAGTGCGGACAGGGCCTCCTACGAGCAGTACTTC
D: .; size: .; J: TRBJ2-7; V: TRBV27; CDR3: CASIPLRRGAYEQYF; DNA: TGTGCCAGCATCCCCCTCCGTAGGGGGGCCTACGAGCAGTACTTC
D: .; size: .; J: TRBJ1-4; V: TRBV5-6; CDR3: CASSLASSVEKLFF; DNA: TGTGCCAGCAGCTTGGCCAGTTCTGTCGAAAAACTGTTTTTT
D: .; size: many; J: TRBJ2-3; V: TRBV14; CDR3: CASSQGGHYTDTQYF; DNA: TGTGCCAGCAGCCAAGGGGGACATTACACAGATACGCAGTATTTT
D: TRBD2; size: many; J: TRBJ2-1; V: TRBV12-3/TRBV12-4; CDR3: CASSPQGLAGVSEQFF; DNA: TGTGCCAGCAGTCCCCAGGGACTAGCGGGAGTTAGTGAGCAGTTCTTC
D: TRBD1; size: .; J: TRBJ2-3; V: TRBV6-8; CDR3: CASSWPGTGDSTDTQYF; DNA: TGTGCCAGCAGTTGGCCCGGGACAGGGGACAGCACAGATACGCAGTATTTT
D: .; size: many; J: TRBJ1-5; V: TRBV6-1; CDR3: CASMEQTNQPQHF; DNA: TGTGCCAGCATGGAGCAGACAAATCAGCCCCAGCATTTT
D: .; size: many; J: TRBJ2-7; V: TRBV6-6; CDR3: CASSYGASGYEQYF; DNA: TGTGCCAGCAGTTACGGAGCCAGCGGCTACGAGCAGTACTTC
D: TRBD2; size: .; J: TRBJ2-7; V: TRBV29-1; CDR3: CSGASGDSYEQYF; DNA: TGCAGCGGGGCTAGCGGGGACTCCTACGAGCAGTACTTC
D: .; size: many; J: TRBJ2-7; V: TRBV5-1; CDR3: CASSWTGLLYEQYF; DNA: TGCGCCAGCAGCTGGACGGGACTCCTATACGAGCAGTACTTC
D: .; size: .; J: TRBJ2-1; V: TRBV5-4; CDR3: CASSSEKAGPQEQFF; DNA: TGTGCCAGCAGCTCCGAAAAGGCGGGACCGCAGGAGCAGTTCTTC
D: .; size: .; J: TRBJ2-7; V: TRBV7-2; CDR3: CASSSSGAGVGEQYF; DNA: TGTGCCAGCAGCTCTTCGGGGGCGGGGGTGGGAGAGCAGTACTTC
D: .; size: many; J: TRBJ1-5; V: TRBV11-2; CDR3: CASSWGGGGPQHF; DNA: TGTGCCAGCAGCTGGGGAGGGGGGGGGCCCCAGCATTTT
D: .; size: .; J: TRBJ2-3; V: TRBV7-3; CDR3: CANSQLLGDTQYF; DNA: TGTGCCAACAGCCAGCTATTAGGGGATACGCAGTATTTT
D: .; size: few; J: TRBJ2-2; V: TRBV27; CDR3: CASSLKPLGQNTGELFF; DNA: TGTGCCAGCAGTTTAAAACCGTTGGGACAGAACACCGGGGAGCTGTTTTTT
D: TRBD1; size: few; J: TRBJ2-2; V: TRBV5-5; CDR3: CASSFGTGPTGELFF; DNA: TGTGCCAGCAGCTTCGGGACAGGGCCCACCGGGGAGCTGTTTTTT
D: TRBD2; size: .; J: TRBJ2-1; V: TRBV11-2; CDR3: CVSSLAGSGEQFF; DNA: TGTGTCAGCAGCTTAGCGGGTTCTGGGGAGCAGTTCTTC
D: .; size: few; J: TRBJ2-7; V: TRBV7-9; CDR3: CASSPKGRISYEQYF; DNA: TGTGCCAGCAGCCCCAAGGGCCGGATCTCCTACGAGCAGTACTTC
D: .; size: .; J: TRBJ2-2; V: TRBV27; CDR3: CASSLGISTGELFF; DNA: TGTGCCAGCAGTTTGGGGATATCCACCGGGGAGCTGTTTTTT
D: .; size: .; J: TRBJ2-3; V: TRBV5-6; CDR3: CASSLYSKPTDTQYF; DNA: TGTGCCAGCAGCTTGTACAGCAAACCCACAGATACGCAGTATTTT
D: TRBD1; size: many; J: TRBJ1-1; V: TRBV12-3/TRBV12-4; CDR3: CASSLGPGGSYTEAFF; DNA: TGTGCCAGCAGTTTGGGGCCAGGGGGCTCGTACACTGAAGCTTTCTTT
D: TRBD1; size: few; J: TRBJ2-7; V: TRBV4-1; CDR3: CASSSGTGLEQYF; DNA: TGCGCCAGCAGCTCCGGGACAGGGCTCGAGCAGTACTTC
D: TRBD2; size: few; J: TRBJ2-2; V: TRBV28; CDR3: CASKIAGRTGELFF; DNA: TGTGCCAGCAAAATAGCGGGTCGCACCGGGGAGCTGTTTTTT
D: TRBD1; size: many; J: TRBJ2-2; V: TRBV6-2/TRBV6-3; CDR3: CASSFTGTGYGELFF; DNA: TGTGCCAGCAGTTTTACCGGGACAGGGTACGGGGAGCTGTTTTTT
D: .; size: many; J: TRBJ1-1; V: TRBV20-1; CDR3: CSAWGRETEAFF; DNA: TGCAGTGCTTGGGGCAGGGAAACTGAAGCTTTCTTT
D: TRBD2; size: many; J: TRBJ2-2; V: TRBV12-3/TRBV12-4; CDR3: CASSATSGSVPGELFF; DNA: TGTGCCAGCAGCGCGACTAGCGGGAGCGTCCCCGGGGAGCTGTTTTTT
D: TRBD1; size: many; J: TRBJ1-4; V: TRBV3-1; CDR3: CASSQDQGAPTNEKLFF; DNA: TGTGCCAGCAGCCAAGATCAGGGGGCACCAACTAATGAAAAACTGTTTTTT
D: .; size: many; J: TRBJ2-5; V: TRBV6-1; CDR3: CASSLSQGLGEETQYF; DNA: TGTGCCAGCAGTTTATCACAGGGTTTGGGGGAAGAGACCCAGTACTTC
D: .; size: many; J: TRBJ2-3; V: TRBV30; CDR3: CAWSVQDADTQYF; DNA: TGTGCCTGGAGTGTTCAGGATGCAGATACGCAGTATTTT
D: TRBD2; size: many; J: TRBJ2-1; V: TRBV5-6; CDR3: CASSLVPSGSDEQFF; DNA: TGTGCCAGCAGCTTGGTGCCTAGCGGGAGCGATGAGCAGTTCTTC
D: .; size: many; J: TRBJ1-5; V: TRBV3-1; CDR3: CASSQPGAGNQPQHF; DNA: TGTGCCAGCAGCCAGCCGGGGGCCGGCAATCAGCCCCAGCATTTT